The T cell receptor (beta chain) described here comes from a study of blood T cells in healthy people across ages. This clonotype was found many times. Its antigen remains unknown. Primers used in a second PCR of about 7 to 12 cycles were a sample-barcoded 5' primer and a J-beta primer mix. With 12 random nucleotides, a template-switch adaptor tagged each individual cDNA molecule. TCRdb reprocessed the 5' RACE reads via MiXCR and lists one record per CDR3 protein. This table has about 690,000 distinct CDR3 sequences, roughly 43% appearing once. V lost 7 bases and J lost 0; bases outside the gene matches: 6. CDR3 length equals 13 residues. Germline CDR1 SQVTM, CDR2 ANQGSEA. Study outcomes and limitations: Lack of knowledge of donor CMV status possibly confounded expanded clonotype changes.

Healthy individuals of Caucasian origin from Russia, aged roughly 6 to 95, served as donors. Researchers collected approximately 9.9 milliliters of peripheral blood from every single donor. The rearrangement links TRBV29-1 to TRBJ2-7, with 7 bases that match TRBD1. The sequence derives from an older man in good health. Sequenced: blood. The CDR3 is CSALDRSSYEQYF. The CDR3, as DNA: TGCAGCGCCTTGGACAGGAGCTCCTACGAGCAGTACTTC.